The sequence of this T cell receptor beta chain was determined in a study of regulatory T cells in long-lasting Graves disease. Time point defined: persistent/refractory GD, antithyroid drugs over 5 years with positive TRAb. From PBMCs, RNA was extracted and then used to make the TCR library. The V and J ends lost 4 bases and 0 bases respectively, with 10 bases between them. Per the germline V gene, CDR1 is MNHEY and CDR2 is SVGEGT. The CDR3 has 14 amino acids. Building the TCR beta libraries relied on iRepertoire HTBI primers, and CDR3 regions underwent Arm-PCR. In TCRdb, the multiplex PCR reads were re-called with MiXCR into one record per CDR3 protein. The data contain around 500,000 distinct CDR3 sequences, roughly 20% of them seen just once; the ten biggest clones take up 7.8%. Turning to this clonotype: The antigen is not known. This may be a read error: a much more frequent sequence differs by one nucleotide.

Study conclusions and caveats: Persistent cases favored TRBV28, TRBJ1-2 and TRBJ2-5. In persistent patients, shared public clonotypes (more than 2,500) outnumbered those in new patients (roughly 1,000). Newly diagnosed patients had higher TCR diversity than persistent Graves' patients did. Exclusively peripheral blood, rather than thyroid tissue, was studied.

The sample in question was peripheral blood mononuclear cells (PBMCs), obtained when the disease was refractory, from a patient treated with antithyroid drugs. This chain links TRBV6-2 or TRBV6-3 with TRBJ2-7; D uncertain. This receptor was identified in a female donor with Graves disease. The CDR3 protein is CASSCSGSSYEQYF. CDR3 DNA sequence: TGTGCCAGCAGTTGCTCGGGCAGCTCCTACGAGCAGTACTTC.